These T cell receptor beta chains were read from a single sample in a study of shared T cell receptors in the human thymus. Clones were sequenced by immunoSEQ multiplex PCR, and TCRdb holds only the in-frame ones, with some missing. The data contain about 730,000 clones, 70% to 90% of them singletons. The same data also went into a second study, on human thymus T cells.

The sequencing input was thymocytes. These receptors all stem from a girl in the first two years of life with a congenital heart defect. The conserved cysteine and the conserved F or W are not part of the CDR3 here. For some rows the clone size is stated as once, few or many, or as a class when expanded; others skip it.

j_call: TRBJ2-7
v_call: TRBV12-5
clone_size: .
cdr3_aa: ASGPYSGSHYEQY

j_call: TRBJ1-1
v_call: TRBV19
clone_size: once
cdr3_aa: ASSIQNRDRHNGILNTEAF

j_call: TRBJ2-2
v_call: TRBV27
clone_size: .
cdr3_aa: ASSFLASPGELF

j_call: .
v_call: TRBV5-1
clone_size: .
cdr3_aa: ASSWPSPGQGPYEQY

j_call: TRBJ2-1
v_call: TRBV10-3
clone_size: once
cdr3_aa: ATKGDSLRGKSSYNEQF

j_call: TRBJ2-3
v_call: TRBV28
clone_size: .
cdr3_aa: AAEGGSLPDTQY

j_call: TRBJ2-3
v_call: TRBV14
clone_size: .
cdr3_aa: ASSQRLFDYSDTQY

j_call: TRBJ2-6
v_call: TRBV29-1
clone_size: .
cdr3_aa: SVESLEAVSGANVLT

j_call: TRBJ1-1
v_call: TRBV6-5
clone_size: .
cdr3_aa: ASRDSWEAF

j_call: TRBJ2-1
v_call: TRBV5-6
clone_size: .
cdr3_aa: ASSLRDRGRYNEQF

j_call: TRBJ1-6
v_call: TRBV11-2
clone_size: .
cdr3_aa: ASSQPGTVRHEPNSPLH

j_call: TRBJ2-4
v_call: TRBV4-2
clone_size: .
cdr3_aa: ASSQLMASGGAYAKNIQY

j_call: TRBJ1-1
v_call: TRBV29-1
clone_size: .
cdr3_aa: SGTRTGLGTEAF

j_call: TRBJ1-5
v_call: TRBV6-5
clone_size: few
cdr3_aa: ASSSLPGVDQPQH

j_call: TRBJ2-7
v_call: TRBV28
clone_size: few
cdr3_aa: ASSLCIEGGTGVMTYEQY

j_call: TRBJ1-1
v_call: TRBV29-1
clone_size: once
cdr3_aa: SVEDLGVWNTEAF

j_call: TRBJ1-1
v_call: TRBV6-1
clone_size: .
cdr3_aa: ASSEMGGYVLGHTEAF

j_call: TRBJ2-5
v_call: TRBV5-1
clone_size: .
cdr3_aa: ASSSRDRGTTQY

j_call: TRBJ1-2
v_call: TRBV18
clone_size: .
cdr3_aa: ASSSSSGDKRQLYGYT

j_call: TRBJ1-5
v_call: TRBV14
clone_size: .
cdr3_aa: ASSQDLNWSGTAFHSNQPQH

j_call: TRBJ1-1
v_call: TRBV6-5
clone_size: .
cdr3_aa: ASSYTGGHTEAF

j_call: TRBJ1-2
v_call: TRBV5-1
clone_size: few
cdr3_aa: ASSLFSQGGYT

j_call: TRBJ2-7
v_call: TRBV7-2
clone_size: .
cdr3_aa: ASSLRQRALSVYEQY

j_call: TRBJ1-3
v_call: TRBV5-5
clone_size: .
cdr3_aa: ASSLGPGQGPRNTIY

j_call: TRBJ1-2
v_call: TRBV13
clone_size: .
cdr3_aa: ATMTGPSIRSGGYT

j_call: TRBJ2-1
v_call: TRBV2
clone_size: .
cdr3_aa: ARRGLSRGHEQF

j_call: TRBJ2-7
v_call: TRBV5-1
clone_size: .
cdr3_aa: ASSSDRTGGRY

j_call: TRBJ1-2
v_call: TRBV4-2
clone_size: .
cdr3_aa: ASSSHRDRSKSHYGYT

j_call: TRBJ1-2
v_call: TRBV6-6
clone_size: few
cdr3_aa: ASSRIPGQGSYGYT

j_call: TRBJ1-2
v_call: TRBV5-5
clone_size: .
cdr3_aa: ASSLDQGDNYGYT

j_call: TRBJ1-5
v_call: TRBV6-1
clone_size: few
cdr3_aa: ASSYQGNSNQPQH

j_call: TRBJ2-7
v_call: TRBV28
clone_size: .
cdr3_aa: ASSFSTGNYEQY

j_call: TRBJ2-3
v_call: TRBV7-2
clone_size: .
cdr3_aa: ASSFVRDRDSTDTQY

j_call: TRBJ2-5
v_call: TRBV30
clone_size: .
cdr3_aa: AWSVEGYCRGETQY

j_call: TRBJ1-1
v_call: TRBV21-1
clone_size: .
cdr3_aa: ASSKLRDSLNTEAF

j_call: TRBJ1-2
v_call: TRBV5-6
clone_size: .
cdr3_aa: ASSFITTGTGINYGYT

j_call: TRBJ2-5
v_call: TRBV19
clone_size: .
cdr3_aa: ASRKRLAGGPYQETQY

j_call: TRBJ1-5
v_call: TRBV6-6
clone_size: .
cdr3_aa: ASSPRAPPQH

j_call: TRBJ2-5
v_call: TRBV27
clone_size: .
cdr3_aa: ASSLTSGRGAKSRTQY

j_call: TRBJ1-1
v_call: TRBV19
clone_size: .
cdr3_aa: ASVQGRTEAF

j_call: TRBJ2-7
v_call: TRBV6-6
clone_size: .
cdr3_aa: ASSYSPGRYEQY

j_call: TRBJ1-1
v_call: TRBV6-5
clone_size: .
cdr3_aa: ASSSYLNTEAF

j_call: TRBJ1-5
v_call: TRBV5-1
clone_size: .
cdr3_aa: ASSLFGNQPQH

j_call: TRBJ1-3
v_call: TRBV7-2
clone_size: .
cdr3_aa: ASSLVGRGPYSGNTIY

j_call: TRBJ1-2
v_call: TRBV5-4
clone_size: .
cdr3_aa: ASSLGGPYTNYGYT

j_call: TRBJ2-7
v_call: TRBV5-5
clone_size: .
cdr3_aa: ASSIRGTGGDEQY

j_call: TRBJ2-1
v_call: TRBV5-1
clone_size: .
cdr3_aa: ASSLESGGCNEQF

j_call: TRBJ1-1
v_call: TRBV27
clone_size: .
cdr3_aa: ASSSPRGKNTEAF

j_call: TRBJ2-5
v_call: TRBV6-5
clone_size: .
cdr3_aa: ASSYSGFSETQY

j_call: TRBJ2-1
v_call: TRBV5-1
clone_size: few
cdr3_aa: ASSLDPLSDEQF

j_call: TRBJ1-2
v_call: TRBV9
clone_size: .
cdr3_aa: ASSVPGVVGYT

j_call: TRBJ2-7
v_call: TRBV6-5
clone_size: .
cdr3_aa: ASSPGLAGALQY

j_call: TRBJ2-1
v_call: TRBV7-2
clone_size: .
cdr3_aa: ASSLRGSYNEQF

j_call: TRBJ2-3
v_call: TRBV5-1
clone_size: .
cdr3_aa: ASSIRQGTDTQY

j_call: TRBJ2-2
v_call: TRBV5-4
clone_size: .
cdr3_aa: ASRTKGAGELF